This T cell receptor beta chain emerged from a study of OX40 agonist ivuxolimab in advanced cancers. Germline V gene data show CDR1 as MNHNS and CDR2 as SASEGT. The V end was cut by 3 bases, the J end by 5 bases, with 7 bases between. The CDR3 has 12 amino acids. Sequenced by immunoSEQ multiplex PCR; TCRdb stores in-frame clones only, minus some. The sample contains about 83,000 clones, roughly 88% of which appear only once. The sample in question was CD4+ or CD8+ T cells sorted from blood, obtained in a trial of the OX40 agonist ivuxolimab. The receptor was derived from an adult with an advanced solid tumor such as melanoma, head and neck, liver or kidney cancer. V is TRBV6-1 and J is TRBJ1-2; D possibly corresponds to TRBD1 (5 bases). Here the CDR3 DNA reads TGTGCCAGCAGTGACAGGGAGTATGGCTACACCTTC. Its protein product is CASSDREYGYTF.